The TCR beta chain under discussion was sequenced for a study of blood T cell repertoires in COVID-19 (dated by TCRdb to 2020 to 2022). The study in broad terms: Collaborator samples came from the United States, Italy and Spain and covered acute and convalescent phases of COVID-19. A de-identified subject ID, COVID-19 status, age in years and sex were almost always included in the sample metadata. The material from the prospective study consisted of cDNA or gDNA derived from T cells, B-cell-depleted T cells, or PBMCs. Deeply sampled blood TCRbeta repertoires from subjects exposed to, actively infected with, or recovered from COVID-19 were included in the dataset. Samples were obtained from the ongoing ImmuneRACE study (first 160 participants) and from 1,200 or so subjects provided by 6 global collaborators. Where available, HLA class I and class II types were obtained from metadata supplied by the sample provider rather than from assay-based typing. The repertoires were released in a freely available public database meant as a resource for research on the immune response to SARS-CoV-2. Study-wide findings and limitations: The amount of clinical and demographic metadata varied by source and participant and was provided uncurated.

TCRbeta CDR3 regions were amplified from genomic DNA by means of the immunoSEQ Assay, a bias-controlled multiplex PCR. As for how the authors treated the data: Nucleated cell counts per sample were estimated from amplification of reference gene primers within the assay. To quantify the absolute abundance of each unique TCRbeta CDR3 rearrangement, sequence reads were collapsed and filtered. For each sample, productive Simpson clonality was calculated as the square root of Simpson's diversity index over productive rearrangements. The clones in this table, taken by TCRdb from immuneACCESS, are in-frame only. Not every clone is retained; where verified, under half of the shortfall comes from an unresolved V gene, and the cause of the rest is unknown. The V and J calls and clone size were taken over from that table, and D and trimming were inferred from the DNA. The sample table contains under 250,000 clones; only one count was recorded for under 90% of them. The ten largest clones capture approximately 1.8% of the sample.

As for this clone: Its binding antigen is unknown. No much larger clone is present one base from it, and per-base qualities are unavailable.

V sheds 0 bases and J sheds 4 bases, leaving 10 bases between their ends. From its cysteine to its phenylalanine, the CDR3 spans 14 amino acids. Only the CDR3 DNA stays, 42 bases, in frame from base 1. The germline V gene encodes CDR1 SGDLS and CDR2 YYNGEE. Enrolling through a virtual design, the prospective study's participants ranged in age from about 18 to 89 years and lived across some 23 United States geographic areas. In the prospective study, cohorts were assigned on the basis of participant-reported clinical history obtained from a screening survey and a study questionnaire. For ImmuneRACE Cohort 3, a participant was defined as recovered based on two consecutive negative NP/OP PCR tests, clearance by a healthcare professional, or resolution of symptoms. In the prospective study, whole blood, serum and a nasopharyngeal or oropharyngeal swab were collected from each participant by mobile phlebotomists. Additional blood draws and questionnaires over an approximately two-month period could optionally be provided by prospective study participants. Before DNA extraction, blood samples from the prospective study were shipped at room temperature or frozen.

This TCR was sampled from a man aged 55 to 70 who had recovered from COVID-19. The sequencing input was PBMCs or T cells enriched from blood (not recorded which). Recombination joined TRBV9 with TRBJ1-1; tentative D gene TRBD1, with 5 bases matching. CDR3 reads: CASSVAQGGTEAFF. The DNA sequence reads TGTGCCAGCAGCGTAGCCCAGGGAGGCACTGAAGCTTTCTTT. With all but the CDR3 taken from the reference TRBV9 and TRBJ1-1 genes, the full variable domain is: DSGVTQTPKHLITATGQRVTLRCSPRSGDLSVYWYQQSLDQGLQFLIQYYNGEERAKGNILERFSAQQFPDLHSELNLSSLELGDSALYFCASSVAQGGTEAFFGQGTRLTVV.